Given below is one TCR beta chain in context. The data stem from a study of blood T cell repertoires in COVID-19. Trimming took 4 bases from V and 3 from J, leaving 9 bases between them. Germline V gene lookup returns CDR1 KGHSY and CDR2 FQNENV. CDR3 length: 13 amino acids. Sequencing used immunoSEQ multiplex PCR; TCRdb keeps in-frame clones, though not all of them. The table records around 100,000 clones, roughly 88% of them present only once. The chain combines TRBV16 with TRBJ2-5; D gene uncertain. The sample consisted of peripheral blood. The receptor comes from a woman between 70 and 85 years old who had recovered from COVID-19. For the CDR3, the DNA is TGTGCCAGCAGCCGACAACAGAAAGAGACCCAGTACTTC. The encoded protein is CASSRQQKETQYF.